This T cell receptor beta chain was recorded in a study of T cell repertoires in cytomegalovirus infection. Study details: Carrying CMV and the relevant HLA type showed in public TCR beta signatures.

V was clipped by 3 bases and J by 6 bases, with 16 bases between them. This CDR3 is built from 15 residues. TCRdb itself ran the reads through MiXCR, one entry per CDR3 protein. The data hold 400,000 or so distinct CDR3 sequences, with roughly 30% observed a single time. Whole-study findings and limits: What dominated the ex vivo response were HLA-C-restricted CMV-specific TCR beta clonotypes.

Notes on this clonotype: What it binds is unknown.

The sample comprised PBMCs. The V and J genes are TRBV12-3 or TRBV12-4 and TRBJ2-3; no definite D call. This receptor was taken from a human donor in good health (CMV status not recorded). Some clones in this sample may be carry-over from other donors' samples. This CDR3 is CASSLNGRSGDTQYF. CDR3 nucleotide sequence: TGTGCCAGCAGTTTGAATGGTCGGTCCGGGGATACGCAGTATTTT.